The entry below gives a single TCR beta chain sequence along with its context. Its antigen is currently unknown. Primers for the PCR totalled 60 Vbeta and 13 Jbeta. TCRdb keeps only in-frame clones here, not all; method: immunoSEQ multiplex PCR. The sample data list about 130,000 clones. The V and J ends lost 0 bases and 5 bases respectively, with 6 bases between them. Per the germline V gene, CDR1 is SGHTS and CDR2 is YDEGEE. CDR3 length equals 13 residues. The data derive from a study of cytomegalovirus exposure and HLA in healthy donors. Study results and limitations: There were some V segments, including TRBV6-2 and TRBV6-3, excluded as indistinguishable. Previous analysis showed most TCR beta V segments were productive about 90% or about 30% of the time.

The specimen was PBMCs. This chain connects TRBV5-8 to TRBJ2-1, with D unclear. This TCR came from a woman in her 40s in good health and CMV-seronegative. CDR3 protein: CASSLAVNNEQFF. CDR3 in DNA: TGTGCCAGCAGCTTGGCGGTTAACAATGAGCAGTTCTTC.